Sequencing of this T cell receptor (beta chain) was carried out in a study of blood T cell repertoires in COVID-19. At the level of the study: The United States, Italy and Spain were the sources of the acute and convalescent COVID-19 samples.

This clone was observed a handful of times. Germline V gene sequence: CDR1 SGDLS, CDR2 YYNGEE. J gave up 4 bases and V 0 bases, and 3 bases lay outside the gene matches. The CDR3 has 15 residues. Authors' processing steps: The authors estimated nucleated cell counts from reference gene primer amplification. Profiling relied on immunoSEQ multiplex PCR, and the TCRdb table lists in-frame clones only, not all of them. V, J and clone size derive from that table, while D and trimming were established from the DNA sequence. The sample has about 220,000 clones, roughly 80% seen once. This chain joins TRBV9 and TRBJ1-1, with 10 bases aligning to TRBD1. This clonotype was obtained from a human donor in a cohort sampled during active COVID-19. The sequenced sample consisted of peripheral blood. The CDR3 DNA reads TGTGCCAGCAGCGTAGGACAGGGGGCGGGCACTGAAGCTTTCTTT. Its translation: CASSVGQGAGTEAFF.